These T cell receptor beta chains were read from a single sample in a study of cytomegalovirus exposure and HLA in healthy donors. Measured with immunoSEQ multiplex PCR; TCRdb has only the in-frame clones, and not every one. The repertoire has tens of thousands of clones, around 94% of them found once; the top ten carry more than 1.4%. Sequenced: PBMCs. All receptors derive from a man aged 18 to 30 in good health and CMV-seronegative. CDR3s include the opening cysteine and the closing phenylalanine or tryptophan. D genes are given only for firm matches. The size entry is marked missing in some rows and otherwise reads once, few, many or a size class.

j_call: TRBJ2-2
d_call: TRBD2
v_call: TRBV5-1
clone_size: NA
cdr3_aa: CASSSGLAGVTGELFF
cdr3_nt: TGCGCCAGCAGCAGCGGACTAGCGGGAGTCACCGGGGAGCTGTTTTTT

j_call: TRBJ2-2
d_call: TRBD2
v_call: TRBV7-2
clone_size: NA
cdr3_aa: CASSVPWGGTGELFF
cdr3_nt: TGTGCCAGCAGCGTCCCCTGGGGGGGGACCGGGGAGCTGTTTTTT

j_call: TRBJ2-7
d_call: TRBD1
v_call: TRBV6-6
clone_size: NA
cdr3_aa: CASSSTDRVYEQYF
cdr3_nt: TGTGCCAGCAGTTCTACGGACAGGGTCTACGAGCAGTACTTC

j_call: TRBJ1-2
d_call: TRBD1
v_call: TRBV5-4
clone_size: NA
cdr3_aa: CASSRDSGMDGYTF
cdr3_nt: TGTGCCAGCAGCAGGGACAGTGGTATGGATGGCTACACCTTC

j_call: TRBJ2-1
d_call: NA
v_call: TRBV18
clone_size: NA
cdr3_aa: CASSPTPNEQFF
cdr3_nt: TGTGCCAGCTCACCTACACCGAATGAGCAGTTCTTC

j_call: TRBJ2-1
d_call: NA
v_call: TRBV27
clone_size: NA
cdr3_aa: CASSWNRQVPSPSSYNEQFF
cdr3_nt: TGTGCCAGCAGTTGGAATCGACAGGTCCCGAGCCCGAGCTCCTACAATGAGCAGTTCTTC

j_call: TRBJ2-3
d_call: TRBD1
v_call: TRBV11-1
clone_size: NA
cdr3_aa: CASSKQGAADTQYF
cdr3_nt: TGTGCCAGCAGCAAACAGGGGGCTGCAGATACGCAGTATTTT

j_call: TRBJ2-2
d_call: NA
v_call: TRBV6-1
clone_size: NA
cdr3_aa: CASSEKGWRELFF
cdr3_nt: TGTGCCAGCAGTGAAAAGGGGTGGAGGGAGCTGTTTTTT

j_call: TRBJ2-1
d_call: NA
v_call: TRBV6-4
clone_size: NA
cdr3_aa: CASSDSGRGSEQFF
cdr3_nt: TGTGCCAGCAGTGACTCGGGAAGGGGATCTGAGCAGTTCTTC

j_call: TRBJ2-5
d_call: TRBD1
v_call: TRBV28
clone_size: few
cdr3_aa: CASSLGQGWGETQYF
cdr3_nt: TGTGCCAGCAGTCTAGGACAGGGTTGGGGAGAGACCCAGTACTTC

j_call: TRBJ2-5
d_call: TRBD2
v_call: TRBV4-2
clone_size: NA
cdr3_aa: CASSQDPSGSLQETQYF
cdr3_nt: TGTGCCAGCAGCCAAGATCCTAGCGGGAGCCTCCAAGAGACCCAGTACTTC

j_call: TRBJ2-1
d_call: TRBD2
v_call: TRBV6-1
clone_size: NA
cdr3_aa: CASSELYVLAGERGNEQFF
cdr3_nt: TGTGCCAGCAGTGAACTTTATGTACTAGCGGGAGAACGGGGCAATGAGCAGTTCTTC

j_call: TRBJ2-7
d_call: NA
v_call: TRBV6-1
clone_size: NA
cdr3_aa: CASSGQSYEQYF
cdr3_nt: TGTGCCAGCAGTGGACAGTCCTACGAGCAGTACTTC

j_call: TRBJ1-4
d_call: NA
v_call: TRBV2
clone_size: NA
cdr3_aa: CASRGLNEKLFF
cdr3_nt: TGTGCCAGCAGGGGGCTTAATGAAAAACTGTTTTTT

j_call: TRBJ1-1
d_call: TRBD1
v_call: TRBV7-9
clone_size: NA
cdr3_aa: CASSQAAGTGGTEAFF
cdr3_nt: TGTGCCAGCAGCCAAGCCGCCGGGACAGGGGGCACTGAAGCTTTCTTT

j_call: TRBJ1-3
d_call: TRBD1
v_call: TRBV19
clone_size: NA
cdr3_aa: CASSKTGGSGNTIYF
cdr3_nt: TGTGCCAGTAGCAAAACAGGGGGCTCTGGAAACACCATATATTTT

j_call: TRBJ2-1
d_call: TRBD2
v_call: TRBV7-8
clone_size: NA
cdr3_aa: CASSLLAGGPEMGEQFF
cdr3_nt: TGTGCCAGCAGCTTATTGGCGGGAGGGCCGGAAATGGGTGAGCAGTTCTTC

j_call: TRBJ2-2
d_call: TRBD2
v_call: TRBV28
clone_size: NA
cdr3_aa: CASSLVTGGGTGELFF
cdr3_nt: TGTGCCAGCAGTTTAGTGACGGGAGGGGGCACCGGGGAGCTGTTTTTT

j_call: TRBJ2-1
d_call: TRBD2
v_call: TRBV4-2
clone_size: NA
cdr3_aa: CASSQPPGLAGGNEQFF
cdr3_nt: TGTGCCAGCAGCCAACCTCCGGGTCTAGCGGGAGGCAATGAGCAGTTCTTC

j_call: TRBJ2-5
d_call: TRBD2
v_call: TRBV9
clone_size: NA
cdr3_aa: CASSGARDYETQYF
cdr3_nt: TGTGCCAGCAGCGGTGCTCGGGACTACGAGACCCAGTACTTC

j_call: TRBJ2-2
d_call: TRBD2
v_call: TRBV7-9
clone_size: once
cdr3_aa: CASSQLAGVGTGELFF
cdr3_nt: TGTGCCAGCAGTCAACTAGCGGGAGTTGGCACCGGGGAGCTGTTTTTT

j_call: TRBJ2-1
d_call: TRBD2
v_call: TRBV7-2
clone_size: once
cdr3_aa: CASSDTSGSSSYNEQFF
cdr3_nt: TGTGCCAGCAGCGATACTAGCGGAAGTAGCTCCTACAATGAGCAGTTCTTC

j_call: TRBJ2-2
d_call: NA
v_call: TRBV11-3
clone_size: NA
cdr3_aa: CASTARGSTGELFF
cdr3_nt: TGTGCCAGCACCGCACGGGGAAGCACCGGGGAGCTGTTTTTT

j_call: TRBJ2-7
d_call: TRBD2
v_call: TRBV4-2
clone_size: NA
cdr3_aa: CASSPGGGTTAIVQYF
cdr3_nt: TGTGCCAGCAGCCCAGGCGGAGGGACTACCGCTATAGTGCAGTACTTC

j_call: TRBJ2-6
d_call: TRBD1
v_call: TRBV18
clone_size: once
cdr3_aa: CASSLDRVANVLTF
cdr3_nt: TGTGCCAGCTCTCTGGACAGGGTCGCCAACGTCCTGACTTTC

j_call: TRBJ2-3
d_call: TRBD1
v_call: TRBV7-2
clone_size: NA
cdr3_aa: CASSLQGVADTQYF
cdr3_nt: TGTGCCAGCAGCTTACAGGGGGTGGCAGATACGCAGTATTTT

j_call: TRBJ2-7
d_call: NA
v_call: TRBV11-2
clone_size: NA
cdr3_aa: CASSLSGTQSYEQYF
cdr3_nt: TGTGCCAGCAGCTTATCCGGGACACAATCCTACGAGCAGTACTTC

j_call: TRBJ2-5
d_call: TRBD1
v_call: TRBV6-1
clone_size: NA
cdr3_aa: CASRPGGIGETQYF
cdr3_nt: TGTGCCAGCAGGCCAGGGGGCATAGGGGAGACCCAGTACTTC

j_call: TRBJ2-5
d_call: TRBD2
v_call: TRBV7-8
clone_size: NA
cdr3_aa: CASSLLTSGSQETQYF
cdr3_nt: TGTGCCAGCAGCTTATTAACTAGCGGGTCCCAAGAGACCCAGTACTTC

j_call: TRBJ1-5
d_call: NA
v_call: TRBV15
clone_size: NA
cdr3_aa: CATSRGDRNQPQHF
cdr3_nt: TGTGCCACCAGCAGAGGAGACAGGAATCAGCCCCAGCATTTT

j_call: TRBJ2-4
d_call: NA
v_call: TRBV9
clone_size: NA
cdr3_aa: CASSGSRDLAKNIQYF
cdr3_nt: TGTGCCAGCAGCGGATCGAGGGACTTAGCCAAAAACATTCAGTACTTC

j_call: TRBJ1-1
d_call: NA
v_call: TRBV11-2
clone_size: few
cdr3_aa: CASSPIQSTEAFF
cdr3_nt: TGTGCCAGCAGCCCCATACAGAGCACTGAAGCTTTCTTT

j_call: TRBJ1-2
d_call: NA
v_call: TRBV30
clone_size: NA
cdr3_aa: CAWSPPFWGNYGYTF
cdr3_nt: TGTGCCTGGAGTCCCCCGTTTTGGGGCAACTATGGCTACACCTTC

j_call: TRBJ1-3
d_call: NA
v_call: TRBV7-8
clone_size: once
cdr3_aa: CASSRWTDRSGNTIYF
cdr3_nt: TGTGCCAGCAGCCGATGGACCGACAGGTCTGGAAACACCATATATTTT

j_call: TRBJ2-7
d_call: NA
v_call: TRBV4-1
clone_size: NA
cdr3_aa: CASSQERGGSYEQYF
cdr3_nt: TGCGCCAGCAGCCAAGAGAGGGGGGGGTCCTACGAGCAGTACTTC

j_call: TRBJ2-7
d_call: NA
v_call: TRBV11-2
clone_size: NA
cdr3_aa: CASSHDRSPSYEQYF
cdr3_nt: TGTGCCAGCAGCCATGACAGATCTCCTTCCTACGAGCAGTACTTC

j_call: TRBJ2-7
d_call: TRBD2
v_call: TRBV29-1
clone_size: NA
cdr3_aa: CSVGGLAGGFGNEQYF
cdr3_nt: TGCAGTGTTGGAGGACTAGCGGGCGGGTTTGGGAACGAGCAGTACTTC

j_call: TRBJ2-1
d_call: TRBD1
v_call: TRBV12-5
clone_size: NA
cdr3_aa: CASGSGQAQYNEQFF
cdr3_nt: TGTGCTAGTGGTTCCGGACAGGCCCAATACAATGAGCAGTTCTTC

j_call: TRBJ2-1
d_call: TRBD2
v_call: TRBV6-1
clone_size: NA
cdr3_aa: CASSEVSSGRVRGHEQFF
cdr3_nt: TGTGCCAGCAGTGAGGTTAGTAGCGGGAGGGTGAGAGGCCATGAGCAGTTCTTC

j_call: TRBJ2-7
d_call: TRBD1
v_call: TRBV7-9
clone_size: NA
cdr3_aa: CASSLTGLESEQYF
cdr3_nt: TGTGCCAGCAGCTTGACAGGGTTGGAGAGCGAGCAGTACTTC

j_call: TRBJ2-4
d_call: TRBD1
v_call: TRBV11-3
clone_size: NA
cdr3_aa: CASSPPVTGDANIQYF
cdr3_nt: TGTGCCAGCAGCCCTCCGGTGACAGGGGATGCGAACATTCAGTACTTC

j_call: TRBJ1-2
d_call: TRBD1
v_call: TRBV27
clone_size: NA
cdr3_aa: CASSHGQGGNYGYTF
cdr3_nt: TGTGCCAGCAGTCACGGACAGGGCGGTAACTATGGCTACACCTTC

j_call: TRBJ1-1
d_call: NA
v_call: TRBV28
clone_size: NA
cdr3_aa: CASSFLTEAFF
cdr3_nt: TGTGCCAGCAGTTTTCTAACTGAAGCTTTCTTT

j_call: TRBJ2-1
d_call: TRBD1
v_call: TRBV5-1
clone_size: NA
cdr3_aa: CASSLQGAAYNEQFF
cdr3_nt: TGCGCCAGCAGCTTGCAGGGGGCGGCCTACAATGAGCAGTTCTTC

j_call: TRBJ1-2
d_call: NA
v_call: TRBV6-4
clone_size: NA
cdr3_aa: CASSAGEGYGYTF
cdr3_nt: TGTGCCAGCAGTGCTGGAGAGGGCTATGGCTACACCTTC

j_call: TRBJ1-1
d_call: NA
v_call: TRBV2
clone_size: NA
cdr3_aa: CASRDSAGTEAFF
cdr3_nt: TGTGCCAGCAGAGATTCCGCGGGGACTGAAGCTTTCTTT

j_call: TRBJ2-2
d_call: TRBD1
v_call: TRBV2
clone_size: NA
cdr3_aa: CASGGQGEPGELFF
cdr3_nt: TGTGCCAGCGGCGGACAGGGGGAACCCGGGGAGCTGTTTTTT

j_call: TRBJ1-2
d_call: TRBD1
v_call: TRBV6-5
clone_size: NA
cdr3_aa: CASSQGQGDGYTF
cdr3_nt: TGTGCCAGCAGTCAGGGGCAGGGGGATGGCTACACCTTC

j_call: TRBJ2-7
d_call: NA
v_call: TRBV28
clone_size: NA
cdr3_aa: CASSIDSSYEQYF
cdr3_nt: TGTGCCAGCAGTATCGACAGCTCCTACGAGCAGTACTTC

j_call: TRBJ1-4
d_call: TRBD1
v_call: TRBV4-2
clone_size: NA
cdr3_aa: CASSQDPTGGDEKLFF
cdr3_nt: TGTGCCAGCAGCCAAGATCCGACAGGGGGAGATGAAAAACTGTTTTTT

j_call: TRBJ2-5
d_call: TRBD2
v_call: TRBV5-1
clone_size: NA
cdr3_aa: CASSLDAGTSGTETQYF
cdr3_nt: TGCGCCAGCAGCTTGGATGCCGGGACTAGCGGGACAGAGACCCAGTACTTC

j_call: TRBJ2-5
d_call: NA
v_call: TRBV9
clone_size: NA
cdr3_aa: CASSVGGSGMETQYF
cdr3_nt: TGTGCCAGCAGCGTAGGGGGTAGCGGCATGGAGACCCAGTACTTC

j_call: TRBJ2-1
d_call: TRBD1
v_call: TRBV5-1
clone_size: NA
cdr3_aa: CASSTRQGTMNEQFF
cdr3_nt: TGCGCCAGCAGCACTCGACAGGGAACGATGAATGAGCAGTTCTTC